This T cell receptor beta chain appears in the sequencing data of a study of metastatic and nonmetastatic thyroid tumors. The wider study: Samples came from malignant and benign thyroid patients, and repertoires were compared across blood and tumor or nodule tissue. Study-wide points: Relative to benign nodules, malignant thyroid tumors were reportedly characterized by significantly elevated TCR beta diversity in blood and tumor.

MiXCR was used by TCRdb to re-call the PCR reads. The sample includes around 22,000 clones, 36% of them seen just once. The V and J ends lost 3 bases and 0 bases respectively, with 9 bases between them. The CDR3 spans 15 residues. Germline values: CDR1 MDHEN, CDR2 SYDVKM. This clone has a count of ten or more. Its antigen remains unidentified. All patients were untreated before thyroid surgery. The source material was blood. The chain is built from TRBV28 and TRBJ2-1; D unresolved. The origin of this receptor is a male donor with papillary thyroid cancer or a benign thyroid nodule (not recorded which). Some clones in this sample may be carry-over from other donors' samples. CDR3 coding DNA: TGTGCCAGCAGTTTTATTGGTAGCTCCTACAATGAGCAGTTCTTC. Its protein is CASSFIGSSYNEQFF.